These 6 T cell receptor beta chains were sequenced from one sample in a study of T-cell memory formation after mild COVID-19. From the 5' RACE reads, TCRdb called clonotypes with MiXCR, one entry per CDR3 protein. The table shows about 120,000 distinct CDR3 sequences, with roughly 15% occurring only once. Material for sequencing was PBMCs or a T cell subset sorted from them (not recorded which). These receptors all stem from an adult woman who had mild COVID-19 (a few samples of this study predate the infection). Cell type and time point are not known.

Here the CDR3 reads CASGRGLNTGELFF. CDR3 sequence (DNA): TGTGCCAGCGGGAGGGGGTTGAACACCGGGGAGCTGTTTTTT. V gene TRBV27 combines with J gene TRBJ2-2; possibly TRBD2 for D (7 bases). The V end lost 8 bases, the J end lost 1 base, and 11 bases lay between the germline ends. CDR1 is MNHEY and CDR2 is SMNVEV in the germline V gene (reference sequence). This CDR3 has 14 residues.

A few counts support this clonotype. This chain uses TRBV19 with TRBJ2-1; no clear D gene. V dropped 3 bases and J dropped 3 bases, with 3 bases sitting between them. The V gene's germline CDR1 is LNHDA and CDR2 SQIVND (reference sequence). This CDR3 has 12 residues. This CDR3 reads CASSIGYNEQFF. CDR3 coding DNA: TGTGCCAGTAGTATTGGCTACAATGAGCAGTTCTTC.

The table lists this clonotype with a few counts. The chain has TRBV5-1 and TRBJ2-3; D might be TRBD1 or TRBD2, each matching 5 bases. V gave up 0 bases and J gave up 1 base, with 18 bases separating them. Looked up from germline, CDR1 is SGHRS and CDR2 is YFSETQ. CDR3 length: 18 residues. The chain's CDR3 is CASSLEGPLRLGTDTQYF. Written as DNA, the CDR3 is TGCGCCAGCAGCTTGGAGGGACCTCTACGTCTTGGCACAGATACGCAGTATTTT.

This clonotype was seen a handful of times. V usage is TRBV24-1 and J usage is TRBJ2-1, with 13 bases aligning to TRBD2. CDR1 and CDR2 from the germline V gene are KGHDR and SFDVKD. J gave up 4 bases and V 0 bases, and 14 bases lay outside the gene matches. This CDR3 contains 21 residues. Written as DNA, the CDR3 is TGTGCCACCAGTGATTTGCGGGGCAGACTAGCGGGAGGCCCTGGGTACAATGAGCAGTTCTTC. This encodes CATSDLRGRLAGGPGYNEQFF.

This clonotype occurred a few times. The chain is built from TRBV12-3 or TRBV12-4 and TRBJ2-7; D gene unclear. Deletions cut 4 bases from V and 0 bases from J, with 7 bases between. The CDR3 spans 13 residues. The CDR3 DNA reads TGTGCCAGCAGTTCCGACAACTCCTACGAGCAGTACTTC. It yields the protein CASSSDNSYEQYF.

This clonotype was recorded at least ten times. The chain has TRBV7-9 and TRBJ2-5; 9 bases fit TRBD2. The CDR3 runs 13 residues. V shed 5 bases and J 5 bases; nucleotides not matched to a gene: 3. Germline loops: CDR1 SEHNR, CDR2 FQNEAQ (reference sequence). CDR3 sequence reads: CASSLSGSETQYF. CDR3 DNA: TGTGCCAGCAGCCTTAGCGGGAGTGAGACCCAGTACTTC.